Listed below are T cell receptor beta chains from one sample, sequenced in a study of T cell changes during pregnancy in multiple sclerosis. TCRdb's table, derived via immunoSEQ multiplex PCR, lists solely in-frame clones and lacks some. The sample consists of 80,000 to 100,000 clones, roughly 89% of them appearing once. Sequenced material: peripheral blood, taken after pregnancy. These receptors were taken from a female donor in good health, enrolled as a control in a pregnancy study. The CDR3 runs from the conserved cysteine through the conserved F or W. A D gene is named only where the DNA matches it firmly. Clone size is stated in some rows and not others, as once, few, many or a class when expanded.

CASSFYPPTPNNNEQFF TGTGCCAGCAGCTTTTACCCACCAACACCGAACAACAATGAGCAGTTCTTC - TRBJ2-1 TRBV11-2 -
CASSAGQGDSPLHF TGTGCCAGCAGCGCCGGGCAGGGCGATTCACCCCTCCACTTT - TRBJ1-6 TRBV7-9 -
CATGQGDYQPQHF TGTGCCACCGGACAGGGGGACTATCAGCCCCAGCATTTT few TRBJ1-5 TRBV27 TRBD1
CASRVDSQGNTIYF TGTGCCAGCAGGGTTGACAGTCAGGGAAACACCATATATTTT - TRBJ1-3 TRBV6-5 -
CASSHLAGGLTGELFF TGTGCCAGCAGCCACCTAGCGGGGGGGCTGACCGGGGAGCTGTTTTTT - TRBJ2-2 TRBV4-2 TRBD2
CASSLSVTGLHNEQFF TGTGCCAGCAGTTTATCGGTGACAGGGTTACACAATGAGCAGTTCTTC - TRBJ2-1 TRBV27 TRBD1
CAWSQGVNGYTF TGTGCCTGGAGTCAGGGGGTGAATGGCTACACCTTC - TRBJ1-2 TRBV30 TRBD1
CASSSTPNQDTIYF TGTGCCAGCAGCTCCACCCCTAACCAGGACACCATATATTTT - TRBJ1-3 TRBV11-1 -
CASSSDRGNTEAFF TGTGCCAGCAGCTCCGACAGGGGGAACACTGAAGCTTTCTTT - TRBJ1-1 TRBV6-4 TRBD1
CASSLGGAFGNEQFF TGTGCCAGCAGTTTAGGGGGCGCGTTTGGTAATGAGCAGTTCTTC - TRBJ2-1 TRBV28 -